A single sample gave rise to the 24 T cell receptor beta chains below, sequenced in a study of T cells after yellow fever vaccination. TCRdb re-called the 5' RACE reads through MiXCR, storing one row per CDR3 protein. Here the sample spans 250,000 or so distinct CDR3 sequences, roughly 4% being singletons. Sequences were derived from PBMCs, sampled 15 days after the yellow fever booster vaccination. These TCRs come from a man younger than 35 who received the YFV17D yellow fever vaccine.

This clonotype was picked up many times. The chain has TRBV28 and TRBJ2-7, with TRBD1 identical over 8 bases. The CDR3 totals 16 residues. Germline V gives CDR1 MDHEN, CDR2 SYDVKM. Trimming took 10 bases from V and 4 from J; bases not matched to a gene: 18. This chain's CDR3 is CATQLTAHRGNYEQYV. The CDR3 DNA reads TGTGCCACCCAACTTACGGCCCACAGGGGGAATTACGAGCAGTACGTC.

This clonotype came up many times. The genes are TRBV28 and TRBJ1-1; maybe TRBD1 (6 bases). Between the trimmed V and J ends, which lost 4 bases and 5 bases, there was a span of 17 bases. Germline V gene data show CDR1 as MDHEN and CDR2 as SYDVKM. The CDR3 consists of 15 residues. CDR3 DNA sequence: TGTGCCAGCAGTTCCCCGGGACAAGGGTGGACTGAAGCTTTCTTT. As protein: CASSSPGQGWTEAFF.

In this sample, this clonotype turned up many times. V gene TRBV7-9 combines with J gene TRBJ2-4; D might be TRBD1 (5 bases). The germline V gene has CDR1 SEHNR and CDR2 FQNEAQ (reference sequence). The CDR3 extends over 13 amino acids. The V gene lost 3 bases and the J gene lost 9 bases, with 12 bases spanning the gap. The CDR3 reads CASSLGPPGIQYF. The CDR3 DNA sequence: TGTGCCAGCAGCTTGGGGCCCCCAGGCATTCAGTACTTC.

This clonotype was counted at least ten times. The rearrangement uses TRBV7-2 and TRBJ1-6; no definite D call. The V end was cut by 5 bases, the J end by 8 bases, with 13 bases between. This CDR3 contains 14 residues. CDR1 SGHTA and CDR2 FQGNSA come from the germline V gene. Written as DNA, the CDR3 is TGTGCCAGCAGCCGAACAGAATATTATTCACCCCTCCACTTT. Residues: CASSRTEYYSPLHF.

This clonotype came up a few times. The chain has TRBV12-3 or TRBV12-4 and TRBJ2-1, with TRBD1 matching 9 bases. The J segment lost 7 bases and the V segment lost 3 bases, leaving 19 bases of the junction unmatched. This CDR3 spans 19 amino acids. In nucleotides, the CDR3 is TGTGCCAGCAGTTTGTTGCCCCGATCCTCGGGACAGGGATTTAATGAGCAGTTCTTC. Its translation is CASSLLPRSSGQGFNEQFF.

This clonotype has a count of ten or more. The rearrangement links TRBV4-3 to TRBJ2-3; D tentatively reads TRBD1 or TRBD2 (7 bases each). V was clipped by 0 bases and J by 5 bases, with 15 bases between them. The CDR3 extends over 16 amino acids. Germline V gives CDR1 LGHNA, CDR2 YSLEER. The CDR3 DNA follows: TGCGCCAGCAGCCAAGACTACAGGGGAGGGGGAGATACGCAGTATTTT. This translates into CASSQDYRGGGDTQYF.

This clonotype showed up many times. V usage is TRBV7-8 and J usage is TRBJ1-6, with 9 nucleotides matching TRBD1. Looked up from germline, CDR1 is SGHVS and CDR2 is FQNEAQ. The CDR3 runs 17 residues. V dropped 6 bases and J dropped 9; count of bases not matched to a gene: 15. The chain's CDR3 is CASRLDPGQGSGSPLHF. The CDR3 DNA follows: TGTGCCAGCAGGCTCGATCCGGGACAGGGATCAGGTTCACCCCTCCACTTT.

This clonotype was seen many times. The V call is TRBV7-9, the J call TRBJ1-3; D is perhaps TRBD1 (6 bases). The germline V and J ends were trimmed by 4 bases and 4 bases, with 14 bases remaining between them. The CDR3 covers 15 residues. Germline V lookup: CDR1 SEHNR, CDR2 FQNEAQ (reference sequence). In DNA, the CDR3 is TGTGCCAGCAGCTCAGCCAGGGGCTCCGGAAACACCATATATTTT. Amino acid sequence: CASSSARGSGNTIYF.

This clonotype has only a few counts. The chain carries TRBV5-4 and TRBJ2-2; weak D call: TRBD2 (5 bases). This CDR3 is 15 amino acids long. The germline V gene has CDR1 SGHNT and CDR2 YYREEE (reference sequence). Trimming took 7 bases from V and 4 from J, leaving 17 bases between them. The CDR3 here is CASGPNLAITGELFF. CDR3 sequence (DNA): TGTGCCAGCGGCCCGAACCTAGCAATCACCGGGGAGCTGTTTTTT.

This clonotype was detected many times. The genes are TRBV7-9 and TRBJ2-2, with 8 bases matching TRBD1. Germline lookup yields CDR1 SEHNR and CDR2 FQNEAQ (reference sequence). The CDR3 is 15 amino acids. The V and J ends lost 5 bases and 6 bases, in that order; junction bases with no gene match: 8. The CDR3: CASSPDRVTSGELFF. The CDR3 DNA is TGTGCCAGCAGCCCGGACAGGGTAACATCCGGGGAGCTGTTTTTT.

Many counts were recorded for this clonotype. This chain connects TRBV7-2 to TRBJ1-1; the D is unclear. The V end lost 5 bases, the J end lost 1 base, and 11 bases lay between the germline ends. Germline V gene data show CDR1 as SGHTA and CDR2 as FQGNSA. The CDR3 has 14 residues. CDR3 coding DNA: TGTGCCAGCAGCCCATGGATAAAGAACACTGAAGCTTTCTTT. This encodes CASSPWIKNTEAFF. The full variable domain, rest sourced from reference TRBV7-2 and TRBJ1-1, is GAGVSQSPSNKVTEKGKDVELRCDPISGHTALYWYRQSLGQGLEFLIYFQGNSAPDKSGLPSDRFSAERTGGSVSTLTIQRTQQEDSAVYLCASSPWIKNTEAFFGQGTRLTVV.

This clonotype appeared a few times. The chain carries TRBV18 and TRBJ2-1; no firm D call. The CDR3 consists of 15 residues. Trimming pared 3 bases from V and 9 bases from J, leaving 18 bases between. Germline V gene sequence: CDR1 KGHSH, CDR2 LQKENI. Here the CDR3 reads CASSPGIQLVGEQFF. For the CDR3, the DNA is TGTGCCAGCTCACCGGGGATTCAGCTAGTGGGTGAGCAGTTCTTC.

This clonotype was observed at least ten times. The rearrangement joins TRBV5-1 to TRBJ2-1; TRBD1 agrees at 7 bases. In germline, CDR1 is SGHRS, CDR2 YFSETQ. The CDR3 is made up of 13 amino acids. The V gene end was trimmed by 0 bases and the J gene end by 12 bases; junction bases not matched to a gene: 6. The CDR3 nucleotides are TGCGCCAGCAGCTTGGACGTAGGGGGCGGGCAGTTCTTC. Its protein is CASSLDVGGGQFF.

This clonotype was seen at least ten times. This chain uses TRBV7-2 with TRBJ2-7; D gene ambiguous. The CDR3 has 13 residues. Germline V gives CDR1 SGHTA, CDR2 FQGNSA. Trimming cost V 7 bases and J 1 base, with 11 bases left between them. The CDR3 spells CASTPGSSYEQYF. The CDR3, as DNA: TGTGCCAGCACCCCCGGTTCTTCCTACGAGCAGTACTTC.

This clonotype was recorded at least ten times. At one end the junction does not follow the germline gene, possibly because of a read error. V is TRBV11-2 and J is TRBJ1-1, with D perhaps TRBD1 (6 bases). The CDR3 length is 11 residues. Germline V gene lookup returns CDR1 SGHAT and CDR2 FQNNGV. DNA of the CDR3: TGTGCCAGCACCGGGGACACTCAAGCTTTCTTT. Translated, it gives CASTGDTQAFF.

Many counts were recorded for this clonotype. This chain links TRBV29-1 with TRBJ2-7; D gene uncertain. The CDR3 runs 14 residues. The germline gives CDR1 SQVTM, CDR2 ANQGSEA. Trimming pared 5 bases from V and 4 bases from J, leaving 18 bases between. The CDR3 here is CSVRYGLGEYEQYF. CDR3 sequence (DNA): TGCAGCGTTCGCTATGGTCTTGGGGAATACGAGCAGTACTTC.

This clonotype was observed many times. The chain carries TRBV3-1 and TRBJ1-1; 7 bases fit TRBD1. The ends lost 1 base at V and 5 bases at J; junction bases unmatched: 4. The CDR3 contains 14 residues. Per germline, CDR1 LGHDT and CDR2 YNNKEL (reference sequence). The chain's CDR3 is CASSQGQGVTEAFF. CDR3 DNA: TGTGCCAGCAGCCAAGGACAGGGTGTTACTGAAGCTTTCTTT.

This clonotype was recorded at least ten times. The chain links TRBV2 to TRBJ2-2, with 8 nucleotides matching TRBD2. CDR3 size: 16 residues. The V and J ends lost 6 bases and 5 bases, in that order; junction bases with no gene match: 11. Germline V lookup: CDR1 SNHLY, CDR2 FYNNEI. CDR3 coding DNA: TGTGCCAGCAGCTTATTGAGCGGGGGAGGGACCGGGGAGCTGTTTTTT. Residues: CASSLLSGGGTGELFF.

Ten or more counts support this clonotype. J is TRBJ1-3 and V is TRBV5-1; D is possibly TRBD1 (6 bases). V was cut by 1 base and J by 4 bases, with 15 bases left in between. Germline values: CDR1 SGHRS, CDR2 YFSETQ. The CDR3 covers 16 residues. The CDR3 DNA reads TGCGCCAGCAGCTTGCAACAGGGTCTCGCCGGAAACACCATATATTTT. Protein: CASSLQQGLAGNTIYF.

Ten or more counts support this clonotype. This chain connects TRBV19 to TRBJ2-3; 8 bases align to TRBD2. V lost 6 bases to trimming and J lost 0 bases; unmatched junction nucleotides: 5. CDR3 size: 15 residues. Germline CDR1 is LNHDA and CDR2 is SQIVND (reference sequence). The CDR3 here is CASSGSGASTDTQYF. CDR3 sequence (DNA): TGTGCCAGTAGCGGTAGCGGGGCCAGCACAGATACGCAGTATTTT.

This clonotype showed up many times. The rearrangement links TRBV12-3 or TRBV12-4 to TRBJ2-1; D is uncertain. This CDR3 comprises 14 residues. The V gene lost 3 bases and the J gene lost 6 bases, with 12 bases spanning the gap. The CDR3 is CASSFQLVGNEQFF. The CDR3 DNA reads as TGTGCCAGCAGTTTCCAACTGGTCGGCAATGAGCAGTTCTTC.

This clonotype was observed at least ten times. The genes are TRBV11-2 and TRBJ2-2; TRBD1 aligns across 10 bases. This CDR3 contains 18 residues. The germline gives CDR1 SGHAT, CDR2 FQNNGV. V shed 2 bases and J 3 bases; nucleotides not matched to a gene: 9. The CDR3 nucleotides are TGTGCCAGCAGCTTAACGGGAGACAGGGGGCGAGACACCGGGGAGCTGTTTTTT. Encoded protein: CASSLTGDRGRDTGELFF.

In its sample, this clonotype was seen many times. The chain uses TRBV7-9 and TRBJ2-7; D gene uncertain. The V gene's germline CDR1 is SEHNR and CDR2 FQNEAQ (reference sequence). CDR3 length: 13 amino acids. Trimming cost V 2 bases and J 5 bases, with 10 bases left between them. CDR3: CASSLSRADEQYF. The CDR3 bases are TGTGCCAGCAGCTTATCCCGCGCGGACGAGCAGTACTTC.

This clonotype has ten or more counts. The CDR3 DNA reads as TGCAGTGCTAGAACGGGCGGGGGGTTTGACGAGCAGTACGTC. As protein: CSARTGGGFDEQYV. V usage is TRBV20-1 and J usage is TRBJ2-7; TRBD2 matches at 8 bases. The CDR3 covers 14 residues. Germline assignment: CDR1 DFQATT and CDR2 SNEGSKA (reference sequence). Trimming cost V 2 bases and J 5 bases; bases outside gene matches: 8.